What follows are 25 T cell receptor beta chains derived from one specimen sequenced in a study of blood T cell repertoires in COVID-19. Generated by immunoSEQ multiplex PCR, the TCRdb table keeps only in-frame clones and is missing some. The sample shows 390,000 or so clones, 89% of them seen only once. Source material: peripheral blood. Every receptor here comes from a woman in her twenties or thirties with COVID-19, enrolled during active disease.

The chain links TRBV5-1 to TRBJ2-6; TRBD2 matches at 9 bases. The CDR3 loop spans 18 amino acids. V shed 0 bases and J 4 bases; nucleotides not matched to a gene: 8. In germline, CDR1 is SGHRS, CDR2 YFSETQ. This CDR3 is CASSLGPRGGAGANVLTF. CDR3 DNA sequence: TGCGCCAGCAGCTTGGGACCGCGGGGGGGGGCCGGGGCCAACGTCCTGACTTTC. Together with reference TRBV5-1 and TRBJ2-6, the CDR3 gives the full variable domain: KAGVTQTPRYLIKTRGQQVTLSCSPISGHRSVSWYQQTPGQGLQFLFEYFSETQRNKGNFPGRFSGRQFSNSRSEMNVSTLELGDSALYLCASSLGPRGGAGANVLTFGAGSRLTVL.

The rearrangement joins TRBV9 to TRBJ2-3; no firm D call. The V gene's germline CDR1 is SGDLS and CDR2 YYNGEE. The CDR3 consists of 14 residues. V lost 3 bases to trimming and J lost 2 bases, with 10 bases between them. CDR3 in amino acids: CASSAGGSTDTQYF. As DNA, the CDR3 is TGTGCCAGCAGCGCGGGTGGGTCCACAGATACGCAGTATTTT.

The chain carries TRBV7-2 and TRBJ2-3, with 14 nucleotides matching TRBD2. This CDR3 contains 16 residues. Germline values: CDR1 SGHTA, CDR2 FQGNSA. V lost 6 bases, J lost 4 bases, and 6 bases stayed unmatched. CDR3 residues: CASRWGLAGVPDTQYF. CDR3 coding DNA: TGTGCCAGCAGATGGGGACTAGCGGGAGTCCCAGATACGCAGTATTTT.

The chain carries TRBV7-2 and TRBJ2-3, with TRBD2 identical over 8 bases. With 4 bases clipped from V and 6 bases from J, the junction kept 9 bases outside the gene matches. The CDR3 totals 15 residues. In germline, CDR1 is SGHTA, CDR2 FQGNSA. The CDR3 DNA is TGTGCCAGCAGCTCCCCGGGGGGGCCGCGGGATACGCAGTATTTT. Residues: CASSSPGGPRDTQYF.

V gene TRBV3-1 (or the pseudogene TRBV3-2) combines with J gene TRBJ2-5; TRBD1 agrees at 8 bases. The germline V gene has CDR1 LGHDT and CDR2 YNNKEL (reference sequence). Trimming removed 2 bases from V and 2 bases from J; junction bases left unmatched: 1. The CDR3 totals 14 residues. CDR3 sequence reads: CASSQRDRQETQYF. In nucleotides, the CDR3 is TGTGCCAGCAGCCAACGGGACAGGCAAGAGACCCAGTACTTC.

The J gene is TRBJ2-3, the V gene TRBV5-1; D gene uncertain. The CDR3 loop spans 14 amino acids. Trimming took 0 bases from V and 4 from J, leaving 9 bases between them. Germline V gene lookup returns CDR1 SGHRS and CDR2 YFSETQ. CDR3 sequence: CASSLGRVADTQYF. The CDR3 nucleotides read TGCGCCAGCAGCTTGGGCCGGGTCGCAGATACGCAGTATTTT.

This CDR3 reads CASRGRFDTEAFF. CDR3 coding DNA: TGTGCCAGCAGAGGCAGGTTTGACACTGAAGCTTTCTTT. The V call is TRBV2, the J call TRBJ1-1; D not certain. Germline V lookup: CDR1 SNHLY, CDR2 FYNNEI. The length of the CDR3 is 13 residues. The V end was cut by 6 bases, the J end by 3 bases, with 11 bases between.

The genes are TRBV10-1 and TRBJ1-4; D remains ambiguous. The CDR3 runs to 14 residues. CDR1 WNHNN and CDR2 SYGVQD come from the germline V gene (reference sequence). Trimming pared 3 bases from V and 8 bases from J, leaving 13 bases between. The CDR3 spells CASSDGNAAEKLFF. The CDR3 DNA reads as TGCGCCAGCAGTGATGGCAACGCGGCCGAAAAACTGTTTTTT.

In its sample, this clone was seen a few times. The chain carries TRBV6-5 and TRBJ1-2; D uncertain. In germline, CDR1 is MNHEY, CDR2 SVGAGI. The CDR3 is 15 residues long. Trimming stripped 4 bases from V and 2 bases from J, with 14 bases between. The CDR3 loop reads CASSLEWVGNYGYTF. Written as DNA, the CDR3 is TGTGCCAGCAGTTTGGAATGGGTGGGCAACTATGGCTACACCTTC.

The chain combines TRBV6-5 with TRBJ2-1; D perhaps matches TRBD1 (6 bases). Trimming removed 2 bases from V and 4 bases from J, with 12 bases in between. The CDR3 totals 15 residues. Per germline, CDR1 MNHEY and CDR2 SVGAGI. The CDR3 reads CASSYRPGAYNEQFF. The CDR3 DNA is TGTGCCAGCAGTTACAGGCCAGGGGCTTACAATGAGCAGTTCTTC.

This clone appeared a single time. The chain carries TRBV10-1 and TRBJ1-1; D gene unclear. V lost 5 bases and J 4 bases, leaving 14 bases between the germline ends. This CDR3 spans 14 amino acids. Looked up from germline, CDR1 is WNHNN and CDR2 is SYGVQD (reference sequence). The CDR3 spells CASSLQVMGTEAFF. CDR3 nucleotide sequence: TGCGCCAGCAGTCTCCAGGTGATGGGCACTGAAGCTTTCTTT.

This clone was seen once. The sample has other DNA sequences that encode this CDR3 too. Here the CDR3 reads CSVEGRGRNYGYTF. DNA of the CDR3: TGCAGCGTTGAAGGCAGGGGCCGAAATTATGGCTACACCTTC. The rearrangement links TRBV29-1 to TRBJ1-2; a possible D gene is TRBD1 (6 bases). Germline assignment: CDR1 SQVTM and CDR2 ANQGSEA. This CDR3 comprises 14 residues. The V end lost 1 base, the J end lost 5 bases, and 14 bases lay between the germline ends.

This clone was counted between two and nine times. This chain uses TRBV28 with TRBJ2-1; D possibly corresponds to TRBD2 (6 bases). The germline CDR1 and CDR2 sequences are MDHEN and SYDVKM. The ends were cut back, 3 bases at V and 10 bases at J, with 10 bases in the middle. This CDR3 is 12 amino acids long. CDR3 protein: CASSLGGEEQFF. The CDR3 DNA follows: TGTGCCAGCAGTTTGGGGGGTGAGGAGCAGTTCTTC.

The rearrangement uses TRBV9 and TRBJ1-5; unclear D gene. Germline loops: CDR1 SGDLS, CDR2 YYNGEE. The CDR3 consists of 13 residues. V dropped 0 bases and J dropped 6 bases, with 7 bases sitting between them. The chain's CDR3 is CASSVGRGQPQHF. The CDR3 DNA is TGTGCCAGCAGCGTAGGACGGGGTCAGCCCCAGCATTTT.

This CDR3 is CASSLAVSWRVAEQFF. The CDR3, as DNA: TGTGCCAGCAGCTTGGCCGTGTCGTGGAGGGTGGCTGAGCAGTTCTTC. The chain is built from TRBV5-6 and TRBJ2-1; possibly TRBD2 for D (6 bases). V shed 0 bases and J shed 9 bases, with 19 bases lying between them. CDR3 length equals 16 residues. The germline V gene encodes CDR1 SGHDT and CDR2 YYEEEE.

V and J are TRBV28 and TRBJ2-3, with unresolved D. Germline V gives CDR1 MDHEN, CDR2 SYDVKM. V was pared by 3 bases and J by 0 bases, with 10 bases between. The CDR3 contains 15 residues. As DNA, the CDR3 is TGTGCCAGCAGTTTCCCCTTAGCTAGCACAGATACGCAGTATTTT. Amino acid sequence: CASSFPLASTDTQYF.

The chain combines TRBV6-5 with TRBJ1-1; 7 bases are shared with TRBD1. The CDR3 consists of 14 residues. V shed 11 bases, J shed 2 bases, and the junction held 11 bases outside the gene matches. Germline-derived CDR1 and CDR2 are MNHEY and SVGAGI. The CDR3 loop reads CAALPRDRNTEAFF. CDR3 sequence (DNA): TGTGCCGCACTGCCCCGGGACAGAAACACTGAAGCTTTCTTT.

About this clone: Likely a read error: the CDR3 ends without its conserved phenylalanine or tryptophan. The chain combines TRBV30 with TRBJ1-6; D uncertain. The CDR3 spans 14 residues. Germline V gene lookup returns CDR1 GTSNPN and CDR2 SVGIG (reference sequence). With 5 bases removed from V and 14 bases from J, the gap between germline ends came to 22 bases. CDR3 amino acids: CAWEPRAGIGALHL. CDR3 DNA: TGTGCCTGGGAGCCCCGCGCGGGAATCGGGGCCCTCCACCTT.

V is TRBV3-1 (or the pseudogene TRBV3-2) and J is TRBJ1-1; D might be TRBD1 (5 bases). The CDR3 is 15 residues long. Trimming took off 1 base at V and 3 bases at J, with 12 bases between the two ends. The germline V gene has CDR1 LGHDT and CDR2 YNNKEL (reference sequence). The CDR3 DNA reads TGTGCCAGCAGCCAAGTGGGGGGGTGGGACACTGAAGCTTTCTTT. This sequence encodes CASSQVGGWDTEAFF.

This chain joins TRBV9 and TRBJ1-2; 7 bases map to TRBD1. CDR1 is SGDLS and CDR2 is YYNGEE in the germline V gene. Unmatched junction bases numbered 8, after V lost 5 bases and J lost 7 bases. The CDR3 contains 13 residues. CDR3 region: CASSETGFGGYTF. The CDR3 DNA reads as TGTGCCAGCAGTGAGACAGGGTTTGGTGGCTACACCTTC.

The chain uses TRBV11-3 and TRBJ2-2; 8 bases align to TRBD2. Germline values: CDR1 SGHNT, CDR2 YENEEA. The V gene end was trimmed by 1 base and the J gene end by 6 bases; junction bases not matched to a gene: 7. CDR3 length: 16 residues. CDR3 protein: CASSLGASGPAGELFF. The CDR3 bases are TGTGCCAGCAGCTTAGGTGCTAGCGGGCCCGCCGGGGAGCTGTTTTTT.

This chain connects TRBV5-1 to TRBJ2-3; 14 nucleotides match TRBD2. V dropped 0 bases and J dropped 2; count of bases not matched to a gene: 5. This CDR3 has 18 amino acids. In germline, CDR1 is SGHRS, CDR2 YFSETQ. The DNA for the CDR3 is TGCGCCAGCAGCTTGGTGACTAGCGGGGGGGCCTCCACAGATACGCAGTATTTT. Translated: CASSLVTSGGASTDTQYF. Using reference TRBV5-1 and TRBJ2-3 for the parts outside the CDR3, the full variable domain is KAGVTQTPRYLIKTRGQQVTLSCSPISGHRSVSWYQQTPGQGLQFLFEYFSETQRNKGNFPGRFSGRQFSNSRSEMNVSTLELGDSALYLCASSLVTSGGASTDTQYFGPGTRLTVL.

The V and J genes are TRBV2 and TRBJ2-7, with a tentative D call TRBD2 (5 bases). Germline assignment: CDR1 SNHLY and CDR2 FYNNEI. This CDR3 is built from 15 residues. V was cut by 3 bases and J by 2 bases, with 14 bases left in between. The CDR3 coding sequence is TGTGCCAGCAGTGATTCCCGGCGAGGGCCCTACGAGCAGTACTTC. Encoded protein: CASSDSRRGPYEQYF.

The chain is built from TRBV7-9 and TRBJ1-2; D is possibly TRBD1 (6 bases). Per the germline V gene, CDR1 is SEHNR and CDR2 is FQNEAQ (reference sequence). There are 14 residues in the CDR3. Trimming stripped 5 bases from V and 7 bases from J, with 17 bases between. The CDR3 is CASSLENRARGYTF. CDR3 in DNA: TGTGCCAGCAGCCTTGAGAACAGGGCCCGTGGCTACACCTTC.

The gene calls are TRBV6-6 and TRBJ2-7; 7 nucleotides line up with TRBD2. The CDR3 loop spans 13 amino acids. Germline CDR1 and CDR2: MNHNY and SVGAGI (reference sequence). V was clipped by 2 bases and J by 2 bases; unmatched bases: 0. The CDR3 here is CASSYGRAYEQYV. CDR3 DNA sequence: TGTGCCAGCAGTTACGGGAGGGCCTACGAGCAGTACGTC.